One sample yielded the 9 T cell receptor beta chains listed below, sequenced in a study of T cells in Graves' hyperthyroidism and ophthalmopathy. Authors of the study amplified TCR beta CDR3 regions from RNA transcripts. The TCR CDR3 first-round RT-PCR relied on the HTBI primer set. Using its own MiXCR run on the multiplex PCR reads, TCRdb lists one record per CDR3 protein. The profile shows roughly 570,000 distinct CDR3 sequences, roughly 14% of them singletons. The sequenced sample consisted of blood. The receptors were sampled from a woman between 25 and 40 years old with Graves' hyperthyroidism.

This clonotype was counted at least ten times. The V call is TRBV11-1, the J call TRBJ1-1; no clear D. Trimming took off 5 bases at V and 5 bases at J, with 15 bases between the two ends. Germline lookup yields CDR1 SGHAT and CDR2 FQDESV (reference sequence). This CDR3 has 14 amino acids. The CDR3 sequence: CASSRWEGGTEAFF. The CDR3 nucleotides read TGTGCCAGCAGCCGCTGGGAGGGTGGGACTGAAGCTTTCTTT.

This clonotype was counted ten times or more. V and J are TRBV7-9 and TRBJ2-1; TRBD2 matches at 7 bases. V shed 1 base, J shed 6 bases, and the junction held 9 bases outside the gene matches. The length of the CDR3 is 16 residues. CDR1 and CDR2 (germline): SEHNR, FQNEAQ (reference sequence). The CDR3 sequence is CASSLGGGSALNEQFF. For the CDR3, the DNA is TGTGCCAGCAGCTTAGGGGGCGGGAGCGCTCTCAATGAGCAGTTCTTC.

With regard to this clonotype: A single base separates this from a much larger clone, so it may be a read error. The J gene is TRBJ2-3, the V gene TRBV28; 7 bases map to TRBD1. Germline CDR1 MDHEN, CDR2 SYDVKM. Trimming at V came to 7 bases and at J to 2 bases, leaving 18 bases not matched to a gene. This CDR3 contains 18 residues. In DNA form, the CDR3 reads TGTGCCAGCAATTTGGATTCGGGACAGATCATACACACAGATACGCAGTATTTT. Protein product: CASNLDSGQIIHTDTQYF.

This clonotype was found many times. V gene TRBV20-1 combines with J gene TRBJ2-3; 8 bases fit TRBD2. The CDR3 runs to 16 residues. Germline V lookup: CDR1 DFQATT, CDR2 SNEGSKA (reference sequence). The V and J ends lost 6 bases and 4 bases, in that order; junction bases with no gene match: 15. CDR3 in amino acids: CSAPLLGLGSADTQYF. Here the CDR3 DNA reads TGCAGTGCGCCATTATTGGGACTAGGGTCCGCAGATACGCAGTATTTT.

In this sample, this clonotype turned up many times. The chain combines TRBV11-2 with TRBJ2-1, with 10 bases identical to TRBD1. Per the germline V gene, CDR1 is SGHAT and CDR2 is FQNNGV. CDR3 size: 14 residues. J gave up 7 bases and V 4 bases, and 4 bases lay outside the gene matches. Here the CDR3 DNA reads TGTGCCAGCAGCTCCGGACAGGGGGAGAATGAGCAGTTCTTC. It codes for CASSSGQGENEQFF. Supplemented by reference TRBV11-2 and TRBJ2-1, the full variable domain reads EAGVAQSPRYKIIEKRQSVAFWCNPISGHATLYWYQQILGQGPKLLIQFQNNGVVDDSQLPKDRFSAERLKGVDSTLKIQPAKLEDSAVYLCASSSGQGENEQFFGPGTRLTVL.

The chain combines TRBV11-2 with TRBJ2-7, with 12 bases lining up with TRBD2. The CDR3 extends over 15 amino acids. V was pared by 4 bases and J by 5 bases, with 6 bases of the junction left unmatched. CDR1 and CDR2 from the germline V gene are SGHAT and FQNNGV. CDR3 protein: CASSSTSGSGHEQYF. For the CDR3, the DNA is TGTGCCAGCAGCTCGACTAGCGGGAGTGGGCACGAGCAGTACTTC.

This clonotype showed up just a few times. No conserved phenylalanine or tryptophan is present at the end of the CDR3, so a read error is the likely explanation. This chain uses TRBV5-1 with TRBJ1-5, with 7 bases lining up with TRBD1. The CDR3 is 15 residues long. Trimming removed 2 bases from V and 2 bases from J; junction bases left unmatched: 4. Germline values: CDR1 SGHRS, CDR2 YFSETQ. The CDR3 reads CASSLKGGRNQPQHL. The CDR3 DNA is TGCGCCAGCAGCTTAAAAGGGGGCCGCAATCAGCCCCAGCATCTT.

The chain couples TRBV2 to TRBJ1-1; weak D call: TRBD1 (5 bases). Between the trimmed V and J ends, which lost 2 bases and 7 bases, there was a span of 11 bases. Germline CDR1 SNHLY, CDR2 FYNNEI. The CDR3 is made up of 13 amino acids. CDR3 amino acids: CASSETKGLEAFF. In DNA, the CDR3 is TGTGCCAGCAGTGAAACGAAGGGACTTGAAGCTTTCTTT.

This clonotype was counted many times. The rearrangement uses TRBV7-2 and TRBJ2-3; 16 nucleotides line up with TRBD2. V lost 4 bases to trimming and J lost 3 bases; unmatched junction nucleotides: 7. Germline V lookup: CDR1 SGHTA, CDR2 FQGNSA. CDR3 length: 18 residues. The CDR3 DNA is TGTGCCAGCAGCTCGGGACTAGCGGGAGGGATTATGACAGATACGCAGTATTTT. This encodes CASSSGLAGGIMTDTQYF. Combining the CDR3 with reference TRBV7-2 and TRBJ2-3 gives the whole variable domain GAGVSQSPSNKVTEKGKDVELRCDPISGHTALYWYRQSLGQGLEFLIYFQGNSAPDKSGLPSDRFSAERTGGSVSTLTIQRTQQEDSAVYLCASSSGLAGGIMTDTQYFGPGTRLTVL.